Included here is one T cell receptor (beta chain) sequence, with context. It lacks a known antigen. Base qualities are not at hand, and no much larger clone is one base apart. CDR3 length: 14 amino acids, cysteine to phenylalanine. The kept DNA is CDR3 alone, 42 bases in frame from the first base. From the germline V gene, CDR1 is WSHSY and CDR2 is SAAADI. V loses 3 bases of germline sequence and J loses 3 bases, and the interval between the two ends is 11 bases. For commercial TCRB immunosequencing, roughly 0.5 micrograms of biopsy DNA were submitted for each sample. CDR3 regions were amplified from genomic DNA by Adaptive Biotechnology using a two-step, amplification bias-controlled multiplex PCR. Primers covering every V and J gene segment were used in the first PCR, while barcodes and Illumina adapters were added in the second PCR. CDR3 libraries were sequenced using an Illumina instrument. In the original analysis: The analysis drew on both the pipelines supplied by the vendor and custom analysis of the raw data in R/Bioconductor running R version 3.3.0. Clonality, which ranges from 0 to 1, was calculated as the inverse of the normalised Shannon entropy across all productive clones. High-frequency clones were defined as the repertoire share of the top 100 clones, retaining only clones passing a 95% confidence test. Overlap between samples was measured with the Morisita-Horn index, while repertoire diversity was measured with the Simpson index. This is the immuneACCESS table as TCRdb keeps it, with only in-frame sequences that have V and J called. A part of the clones is gone; compared with another copy, unresolved V genes explain less than half, and the rest is unexplained. The V and J calls and the clone size are those of that table, but D and trimming were determined from the DNA. A total of 5,400 or so clones appear in this sample, around four fifths of them only once. Together, the top ten hold around 15% of the sample.

This specimen belongs to a study of T cell repertoires in ileal Crohn's disease (dated by TCRdb to between 2017 and 2020). General notes on the study: The median duration of disease was roughly 8.2 years, and at the time of surgery 35% of patients were active smokers. About half of the patients received postoperative therapy: under 13 received thiopurines and roughly 17 received anti-TNF agents. A total of about 150 mucosal samples from about 50 patients were sequenced, with samples obtained at several locations on the surgical specimen and at postoperative endoscopy. Every patient underwent surgery because of a complication, which was stricturing disease in around 60% of cases and penetrating disease in about 40%. The study ran alongside a multicentre cohort designed to identify predictors of early endoscopic recurrence after ileocolonic resection. A prospective multicentre cohort supplied the 50 to 70 Crohn's disease patients whose TCR repertoires were analysed. Endoscopic postoperative recurrence was defined by a Rutgeerts score above i0.

Eligible patients were adults with ileal or ileocolonic Crohn's disease who had an indication for ileocolonic resection. Whole ileal mucosal biopsies were stored frozen at -80°C before DNA extraction. Genomic DNA was isolated from frozen whole biopsies using a TRizol-based method, and the DNA was quantified with a NanoDrop 2000 spectrophotometer. Study-wide findings and limitations: Endoscopic recurrence was found to be associated with higher high-frequency clone percentages at surgery, and recurrence was observed in all patients with clonality above 26.8% (18/57). More high-frequency clones were carried by sorted CD8 T cells than by CD4 T cells, suggesting that mucosal expansions were mainly CD8. Compared with non-smokers, patients who were active smokers at surgery showed a significantly higher proportion of clonal expansions (approximately 28% vs 17%, p=0.02). Only a subgroup of patients, of unstated size, had their mucosal CD4 and CD8 T cells sorted and sequenced.

The material sequenced was ileal tissue. This chain is built from TRBV10-2 and TRBJ1-1; perhaps TRBD1 is the D gene, with 5 bases matching. The origin of this receptor is an adult with Crohn's disease. The DNA sequence is TGCGCCAGCAGTGAAAGTGGGGCGCACACTGAAGCTTTCTTT. Protein translation: CASSESGAHTEAFF.